The present TCR beta chain was sequenced within a study of cytomegalovirus exposure and HLA in healthy donors. General study findings and limits: Most TCR sequences were uncommon, yet certain public TCRs appeared in many donors. Analysis was carried out at a later point, and it linked a missense DCLRE1C variant to TCR beta V- and J-gene trimming. Researchers reported from a later analysis that most CMV-associated TCR beta chains appeared HLA-restricted.

The PCR used 60 Vbeta and 13 Jbeta primers. Sequencing used immunoSEQ multiplex PCR; TCRdb keeps in-frame clones, though not all of them. This table holds under 200,000 clones, 87% found once. In its sample, this clone was seen once. Antigen specificity is unknown. V trimming: 5 bases; J trimming: 6 bases; junction bases outside the gene matches: 10. Per germline, CDR1 SGHNT and CDR2 YENEEA. The CDR3 length is 18 residues. The sample taken for sequencing was PBMCs. J is TRBJ2-2 and V is TRBV11-3; 15 nucleotides agree with TRBD2. The TCR sequence derives from a boy aged 2 to 10 in good health and CMV-seronegative. In DNA form, the CDR3 reads TGTGCCAGCAGCGGTTCCGGACTAGCGGGAGGGCCATCCGGGGAGCTGTTTTTT. Its protein is CASSGSGLAGGPSGELFF.